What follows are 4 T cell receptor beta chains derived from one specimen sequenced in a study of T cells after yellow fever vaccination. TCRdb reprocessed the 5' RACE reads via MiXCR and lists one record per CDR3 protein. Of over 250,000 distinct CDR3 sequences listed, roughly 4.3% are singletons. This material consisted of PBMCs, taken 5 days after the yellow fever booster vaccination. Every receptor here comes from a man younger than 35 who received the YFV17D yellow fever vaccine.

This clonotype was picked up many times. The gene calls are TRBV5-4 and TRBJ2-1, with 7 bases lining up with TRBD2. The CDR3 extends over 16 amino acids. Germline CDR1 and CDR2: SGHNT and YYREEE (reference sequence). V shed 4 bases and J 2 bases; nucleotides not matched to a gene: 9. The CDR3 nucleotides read TGTGCCAGCAGCCTCAGGAGTGGGACTACCTACAATGAGCAGTTCTTC. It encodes CASSLRSGTTYNEQFF. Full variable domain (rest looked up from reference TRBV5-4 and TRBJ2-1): ETGVTQSPTHLIKTRGQQVTLRCSSQSGHNTVSWYQQALGQGPQFIFQYYREEENGRGNFPPRFSGLQFPNYSSELNVNALELDDSALYLCASSLRSGTTYNEQFFGPGTRLTVL.

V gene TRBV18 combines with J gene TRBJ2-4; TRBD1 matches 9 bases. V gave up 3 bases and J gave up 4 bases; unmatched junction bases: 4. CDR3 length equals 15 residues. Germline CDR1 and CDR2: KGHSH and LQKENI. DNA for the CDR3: TGTGCCAGCTCACCCGGGACAGGGCCTAAAAACATTCAGTACTTC. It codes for CASSPGTGPKNIQYF. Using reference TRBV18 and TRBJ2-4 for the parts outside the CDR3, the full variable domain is NAGVMQNPRHLVRRRGQEARLRCSPMKGHSHVYWYRQLPEEGLKFMVYLQKENIIDESGMPKERFSAEFPKEGPSILRIQQVVRGDSAAYFCASSPGTGPKNIQYFGAGTRLSVL.

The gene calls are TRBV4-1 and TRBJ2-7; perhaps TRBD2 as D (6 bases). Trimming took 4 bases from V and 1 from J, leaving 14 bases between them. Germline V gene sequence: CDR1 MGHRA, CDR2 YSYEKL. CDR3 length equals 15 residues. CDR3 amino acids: CASSPGGALSYEQYF. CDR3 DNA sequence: TGCGCCAGCAGCCCAGGCGGGGCTCTGTCCTACGAGCAGTACTTC.

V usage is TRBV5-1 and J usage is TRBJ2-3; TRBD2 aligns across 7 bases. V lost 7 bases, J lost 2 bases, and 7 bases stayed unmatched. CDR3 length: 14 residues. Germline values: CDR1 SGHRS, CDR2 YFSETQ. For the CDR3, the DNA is TGCGCCAGCGGGGAGCGGGGCCCCACAGATACGCAGTATTTT. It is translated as CASGERGPTDTQYF.